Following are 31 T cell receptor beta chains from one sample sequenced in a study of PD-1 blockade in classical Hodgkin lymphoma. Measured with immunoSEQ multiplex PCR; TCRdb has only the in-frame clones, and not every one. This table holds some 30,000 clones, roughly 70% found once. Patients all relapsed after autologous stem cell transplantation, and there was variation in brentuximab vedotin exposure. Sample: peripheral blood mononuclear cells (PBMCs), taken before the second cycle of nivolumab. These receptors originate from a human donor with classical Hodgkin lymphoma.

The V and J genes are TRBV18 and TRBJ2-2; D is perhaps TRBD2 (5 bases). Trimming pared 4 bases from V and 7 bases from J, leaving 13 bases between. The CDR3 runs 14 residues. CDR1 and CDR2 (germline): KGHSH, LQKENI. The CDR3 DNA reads TGTGCCAGCTCACTCTCGAGGGAGTACGGGGAGCTGTTTTTT. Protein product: CASSLSREYGELFF.

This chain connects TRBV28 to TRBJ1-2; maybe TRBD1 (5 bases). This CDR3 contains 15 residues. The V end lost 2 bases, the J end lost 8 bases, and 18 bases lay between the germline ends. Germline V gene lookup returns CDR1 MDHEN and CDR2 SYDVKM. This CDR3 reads CASSLGGVRGGGYTF. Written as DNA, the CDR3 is TGTGCCAGCAGTTTAGGTGGAGTGAGGGGAGGCGGCTACACCTTC.

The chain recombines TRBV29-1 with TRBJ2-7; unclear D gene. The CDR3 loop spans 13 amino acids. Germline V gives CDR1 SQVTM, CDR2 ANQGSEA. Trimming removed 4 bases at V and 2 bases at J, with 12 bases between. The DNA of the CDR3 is TGCAGCGTTGTATGGCAGGCAACCTACGAGCAGTACTTC. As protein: CSVVWQATYEQYF.

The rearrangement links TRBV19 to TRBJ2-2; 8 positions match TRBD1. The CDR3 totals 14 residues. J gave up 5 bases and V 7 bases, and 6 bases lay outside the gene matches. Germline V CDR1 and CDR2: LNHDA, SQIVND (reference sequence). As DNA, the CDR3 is TGTGCCAGTATTCGGACAGGGAGAACCGGGGAGCTGTTTTTT. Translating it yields CASIRTGRTGELFF.

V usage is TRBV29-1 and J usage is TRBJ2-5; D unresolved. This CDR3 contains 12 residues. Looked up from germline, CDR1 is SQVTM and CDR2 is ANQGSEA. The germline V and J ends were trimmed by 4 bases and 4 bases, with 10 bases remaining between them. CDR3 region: CSVVVGPETQYF. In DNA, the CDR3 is TGCAGCGTTGTGGTGGGTCCAGAGACCCAGTACTTC. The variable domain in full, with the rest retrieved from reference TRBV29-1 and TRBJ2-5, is SAVISQKPSRDICQRGTSLTIQCQVDSQVTMMFWYRQQPGQSLTLIATANQGSEATYESGFVIDKFPISRPNLTFSTLTVSNMSPEDSSIYLCSVVVGPETQYFGPGTRLLVL.

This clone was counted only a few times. Here the CDR3 reads CASSVAARGSGNTIYF. As DNA, the CDR3 is TGTGCCAGCAGCGTAGCCGCCCGTGGTTCTGGAAACACCATATATTTT. This chain links TRBV9 with TRBJ1-3; D is unresolved. The V gene lost 0 bases and the J gene lost 1 base, with 11 bases spanning the gap. Germline V gene data show CDR1 as SGDLS and CDR2 as YYNGEE. This CDR3 is 16 amino acids long.

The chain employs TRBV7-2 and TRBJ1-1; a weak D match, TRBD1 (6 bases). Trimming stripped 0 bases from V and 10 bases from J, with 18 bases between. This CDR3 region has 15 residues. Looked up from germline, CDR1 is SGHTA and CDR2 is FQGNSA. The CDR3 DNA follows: TGTGCCAGCAGCTTAGCGGGGGGGCCGGGTGAATCAGCTTTCTTT. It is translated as CASSLAGGPGESAFF.

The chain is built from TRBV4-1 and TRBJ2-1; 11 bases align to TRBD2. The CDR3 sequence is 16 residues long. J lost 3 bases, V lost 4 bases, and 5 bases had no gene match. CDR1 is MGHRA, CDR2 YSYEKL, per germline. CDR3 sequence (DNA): TGCGCCAGCAGCCGATATAGCGGGAGGGGCTACAATGAGCAGTTCTTC. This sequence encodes CASSRYSGRGYNEQFF.

Here the CDR3 DNA reads TGTGCCAGCAGCGTAGCGTCGGACAGGGGAAATGAGCAGTTCTTC. It specifies CASSVASDRGNEQFF. This rearrangement joins TRBV9 to TRBJ2-1; 9 nucleotides line up with TRBD1. The germline V gene has CDR1 SGDLS and CDR2 YYNGEE. The J segment lost 7 bases and the V segment lost 0 bases, leaving 5 bases of the junction unmatched. This CDR3 has 15 amino acids.

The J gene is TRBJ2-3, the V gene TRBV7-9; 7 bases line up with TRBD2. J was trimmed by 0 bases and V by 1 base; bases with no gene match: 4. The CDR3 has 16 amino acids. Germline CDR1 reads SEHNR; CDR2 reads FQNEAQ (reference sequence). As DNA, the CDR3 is TGTGCCAGCAGCTTAGGAGCGGGACTTAGCACAGATACGCAGTATTTT. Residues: CASSLGAGLSTDTQYF.

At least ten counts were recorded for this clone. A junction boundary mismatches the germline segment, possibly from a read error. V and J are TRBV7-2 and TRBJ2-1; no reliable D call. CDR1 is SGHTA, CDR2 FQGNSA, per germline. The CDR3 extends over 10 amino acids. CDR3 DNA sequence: TGTGCCAGCAGCTACCATGAGCAGTTCTTC. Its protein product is CASSYHEQFF.

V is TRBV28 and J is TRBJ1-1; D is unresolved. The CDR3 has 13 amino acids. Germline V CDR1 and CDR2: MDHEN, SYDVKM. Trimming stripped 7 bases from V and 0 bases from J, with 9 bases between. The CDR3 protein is CASIHGLNTEAFF. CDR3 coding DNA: TGTGCCAGCATCCACGGGTTGAACACTGAAGCTTTCTTT. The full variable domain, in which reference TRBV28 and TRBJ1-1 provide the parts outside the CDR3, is DVKVTQSSRYLVKRTGEKVFLECVQDMDHENMFWYRQDPGLGLRLIYFSYDVKMKEKGDIPEGYSVSREKKERFSLILESASTNQTSMYLCASIHGLNTEAFFGQGTRLTVV.

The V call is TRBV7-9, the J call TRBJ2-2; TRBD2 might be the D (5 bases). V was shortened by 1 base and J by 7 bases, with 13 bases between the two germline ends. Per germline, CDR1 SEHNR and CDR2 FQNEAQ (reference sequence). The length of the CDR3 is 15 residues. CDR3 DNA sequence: TGTGCCAGCAGCTTAGGCTTCGGGATTGGCGGGGAGCTGTTTTTT. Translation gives CASSLGFGIGGELFF.

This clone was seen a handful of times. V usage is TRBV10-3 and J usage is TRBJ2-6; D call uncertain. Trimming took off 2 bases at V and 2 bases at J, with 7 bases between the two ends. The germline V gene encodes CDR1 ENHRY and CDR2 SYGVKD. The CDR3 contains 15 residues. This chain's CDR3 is CAISEVRAGANVLTF. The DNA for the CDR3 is TGTGCCATCAGTGAGGTCAGAGCTGGGGCCAACGTCCTGACTTTC.

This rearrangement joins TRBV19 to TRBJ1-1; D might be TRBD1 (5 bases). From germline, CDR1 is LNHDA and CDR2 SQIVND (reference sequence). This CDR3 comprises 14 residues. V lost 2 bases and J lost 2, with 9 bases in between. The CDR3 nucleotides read TGTGCCAGTAGTATAAGGGGTTTTAACACTGAAGCTTTCTTT. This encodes CASSIRGFNTEAFF.

The DNA of the CDR3 is TGTGCCAGCCGGTGGCAGGGCTACGAGCAGTACGTC. Its protein is CASRWQGYEQYV. V and J are TRBV6-6 and TRBJ2-7, with D perhaps matching TRBD1 (5 bases). Per germline, CDR1 MNHNY and CDR2 SVGAGI (reference sequence). Deletions cut 8 bases from V and 3 bases from J, with 11 bases between. The CDR3 length is 12 residues.

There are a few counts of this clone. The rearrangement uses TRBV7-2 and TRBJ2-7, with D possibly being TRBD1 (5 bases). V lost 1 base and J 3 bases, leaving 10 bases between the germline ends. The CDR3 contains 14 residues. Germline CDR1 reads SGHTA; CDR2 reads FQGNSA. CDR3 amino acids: CASSLGGRVYEQYF. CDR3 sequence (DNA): TGTGCCAGCAGCTTAGGGGGCAGGGTCTACGAGCAGTACTTC.

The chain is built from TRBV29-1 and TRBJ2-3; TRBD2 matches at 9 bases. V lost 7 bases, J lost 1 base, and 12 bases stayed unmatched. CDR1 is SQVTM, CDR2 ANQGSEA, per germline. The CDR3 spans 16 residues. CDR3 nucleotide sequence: TGCAGCGCCGTGGGCGGGAGGGCGTCGGGCACAGATACGCAGTATTTT. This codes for CSAVGGRASGTDTQYF.

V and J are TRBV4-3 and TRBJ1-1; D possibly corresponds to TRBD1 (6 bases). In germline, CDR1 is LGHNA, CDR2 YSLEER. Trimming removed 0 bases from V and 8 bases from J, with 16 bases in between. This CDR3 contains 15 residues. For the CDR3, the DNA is TGCGCCAGCAGCCAAGATTATAACAGGGAGACCGAAGCTTTCTTT. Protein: CASSQDYNRETEAFF.

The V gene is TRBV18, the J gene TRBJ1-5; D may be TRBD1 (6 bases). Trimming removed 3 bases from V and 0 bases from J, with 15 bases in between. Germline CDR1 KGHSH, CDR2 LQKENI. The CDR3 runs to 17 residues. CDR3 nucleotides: TGTGCCAGCTCACCGCAAAGACAGGTCAATAGCAATCAGCCCCAGCATTTT. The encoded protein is CASSPQRQVNSNQPQHF.

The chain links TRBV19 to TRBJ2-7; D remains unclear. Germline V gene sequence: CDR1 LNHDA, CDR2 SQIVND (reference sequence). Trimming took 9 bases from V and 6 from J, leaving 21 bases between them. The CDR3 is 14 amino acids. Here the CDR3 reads CASLRSTPRREQYV. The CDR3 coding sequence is TGTGCCAGCTTAAGGTCGACTCCCCGGCGCGAGCAGTACGTC.

CDR3 sequence: CASTHRGGNQPQHF. CDR3 nucleotides: TGTGCCAGCACACACAGGGGGGGAAATCAGCCCCAGCATTTT. The rearrangement links TRBV19 to TRBJ1-5; 8 positions match TRBD1. Germline V gives CDR1 LNHDA, CDR2 SQIVND (reference sequence). With V trimmed by 9 bases and J by 4 bases, 8 bases remained unmatched. This CDR3 is built from 14 residues.

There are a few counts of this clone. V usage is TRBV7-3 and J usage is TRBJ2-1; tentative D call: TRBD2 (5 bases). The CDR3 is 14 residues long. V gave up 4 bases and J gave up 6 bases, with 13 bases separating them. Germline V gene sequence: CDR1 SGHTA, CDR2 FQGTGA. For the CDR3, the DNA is TGTGCCAGCAGCTACGCGGGCGGGTCCAATGAGCAGTTCTTC. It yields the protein CASSYAGGSNEQFF. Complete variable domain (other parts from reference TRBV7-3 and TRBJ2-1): GAGVSQTPSNKVTEKGKYVELRCDPISGHTALYWYRQSLGQGPEFLIYFQGTGAADDSGLPNDRFFAVRPEGSVSTLKIQRTERGDSAVYLCASSYAGGSNEQFFGPGTRLTVL.

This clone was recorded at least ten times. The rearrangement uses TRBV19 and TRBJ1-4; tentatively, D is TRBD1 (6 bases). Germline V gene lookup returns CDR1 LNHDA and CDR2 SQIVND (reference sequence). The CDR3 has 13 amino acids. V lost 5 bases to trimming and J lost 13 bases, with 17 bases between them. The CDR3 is CASSFLDSPRLFF. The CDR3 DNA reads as TGTGCCAGTAGTTTTCTGGACAGTCCCAGACTGTTTTTT.

The CDR3 nucleotides are TGTGCCAGCAGCCCCGACAGGCTTAACCTTAACTATGGCTACACCTTC. This translates into CASSPDRLNLNYGYTF. The gene calls are TRBV27 and TRBJ1-2; perhaps TRBD1 as D (6 bases). Trimming removed 6 bases from V and 1 base from J, with 18 bases in between. The CDR3 contains 16 residues. Per germline, CDR1 MNHEY and CDR2 SMNVEV (reference sequence).

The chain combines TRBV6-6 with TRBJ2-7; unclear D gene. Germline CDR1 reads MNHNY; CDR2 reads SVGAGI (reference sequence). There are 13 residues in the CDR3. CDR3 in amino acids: CALGSSRFYEQYV. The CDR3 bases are TGTGCGCTCGGTAGCAGCAGATTCTACGAGCAGTACGTC.

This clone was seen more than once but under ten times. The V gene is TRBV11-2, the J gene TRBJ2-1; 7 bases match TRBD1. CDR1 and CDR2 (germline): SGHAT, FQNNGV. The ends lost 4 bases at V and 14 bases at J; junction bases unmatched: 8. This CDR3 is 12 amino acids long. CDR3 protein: CASSSDRFYKFF. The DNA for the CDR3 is TGTGCCAGCAGCTCGGACAGGTTCTATAAGTTCTTC.

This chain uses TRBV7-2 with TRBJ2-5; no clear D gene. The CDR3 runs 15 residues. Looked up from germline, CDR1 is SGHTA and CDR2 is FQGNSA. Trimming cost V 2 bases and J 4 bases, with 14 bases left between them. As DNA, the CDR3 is TGTGCCAGCAGCTTAAGTGTAGTGTCACGAGAGACCCAGTACTTC. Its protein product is CASSLSVVSRETQYF.

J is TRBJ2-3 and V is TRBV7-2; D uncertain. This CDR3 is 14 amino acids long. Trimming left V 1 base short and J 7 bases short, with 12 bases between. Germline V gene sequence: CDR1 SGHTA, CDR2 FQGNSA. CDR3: CASSLGPDAHTQYF. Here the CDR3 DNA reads TGTGCCAGCAGCTTAGGCCCCGACGCGCATACGCAGTATTTT.

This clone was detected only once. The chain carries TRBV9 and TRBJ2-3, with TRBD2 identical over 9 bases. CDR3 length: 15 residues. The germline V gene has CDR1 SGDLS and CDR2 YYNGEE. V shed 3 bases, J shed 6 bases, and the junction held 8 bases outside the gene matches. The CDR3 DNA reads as TGTGCCAGCAGCGCCATAGCGGGGGTGACGGATACGCAGTATTTT. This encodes CASSAIAGVTDTQYF.

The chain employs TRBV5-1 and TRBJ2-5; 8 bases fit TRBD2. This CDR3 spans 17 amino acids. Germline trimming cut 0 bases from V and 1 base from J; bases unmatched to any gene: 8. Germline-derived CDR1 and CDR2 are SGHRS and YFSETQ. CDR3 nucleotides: TGCGCCAGCAGCTTGGGGTTGGCGGGGGGACCCCAAGAGACCCAGTACTTC. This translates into CASSLGLAGGPQETQYF.